This T cell receptor beta chain was found in a study of cytomegalovirus exposure and HLA in healthy donors. At the level of the study: Earlier, 100 million to 130 million unique TCR beta sequences were recovered from about 170 million T cells by an analysis.

The germline V and J ends were trimmed by 3 bases and 4 bases, with 15 bases remaining between them. CDR1 GTSNPN and CDR2 SVGIG come from the germline V gene (reference sequence). The CDR3 runs 14 residues. Points on this clone: Its antigen is currently unknown.

Findings and limits, study-wide: Excluded were some V segments that proved indistinguishable, including TRBV6-2 and TRBV6-3. Later genetic work tied a missense DCLRE1C variant to beta-chain V and J trimming.

Researchers ran the PCR with 60 Vbeta and 13 Jbeta primers. Sequencing used immunoSEQ multiplex PCR; TCRdb keeps in-frame clones, though not all of them. The sample holds about 200,000 clones. The chain is built from TRBV30 and TRBJ2-5; D is perhaps TRBD2 (6 bases). Sequenced input: PBMCs. The receptor was derived from a boy aged 5 to 17 in good health and CMV-seronegative. Here the CDR3 DNA reads TGTGCCTGGAGCCACGGGGGTATTGGAGAGACCCAGTACTTC. It encodes CAWSHGGIGETQYF.